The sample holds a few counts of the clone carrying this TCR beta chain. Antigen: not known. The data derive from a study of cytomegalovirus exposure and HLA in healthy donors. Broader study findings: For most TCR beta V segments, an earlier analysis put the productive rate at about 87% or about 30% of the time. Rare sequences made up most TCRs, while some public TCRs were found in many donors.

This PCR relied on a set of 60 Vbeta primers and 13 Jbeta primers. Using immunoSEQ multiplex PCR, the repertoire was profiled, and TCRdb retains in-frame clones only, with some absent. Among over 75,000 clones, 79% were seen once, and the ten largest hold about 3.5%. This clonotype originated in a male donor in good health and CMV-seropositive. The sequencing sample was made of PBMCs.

The CDR3 is CASTRRGGRVTEAFF. The CDR3 DNA follows: TGTGCCAGCACCAGGAGGGGGGGGCGGGTTACTGAAGCTTTCTTT. V gene TRBV6-5 combines with J gene TRBJ1-1, with D perhaps matching TRBD1 (6 bases). Germline loops: CDR1 MNHEY, CDR2 SVGAGI. V lost 7 bases and J lost 5, with 20 bases in between. The CDR3 sequence is 15 residues long.